A single sample is the source of the 11 T cell receptor beta chains below, sequenced in a study of blood T cell repertoires in COVID-19. This table comes from immunoSEQ multiplex PCR, and its TCRdb copy is limited to in-frame clones, with some not included. The sample carries 250,000 to 350,000 clones, 80% to 90% recorded once. The sample consisted of PBMCs or T cells enriched from blood (not recorded which). The receptor source for this set is a woman aged 18-35 years who had recovered from COVID-19.

The chain uses TRBV1 and TRBJ2-3; the tabulated D call, TRBD2, remains unverified against the DNA. TRBV1 is a pseudogene locus. CDR3 length: 14 amino acids. CDR3 in amino acids: CTSSQLLDTNTQYF. In DNA form, the CDR3 reads TGCACCAGCAGCCAGTTACTAGACACTAATACGCAGTATTTT.

The rearrangement links TRBV24-1 to TRBJ2-5; TRBD1 matches 7 bases. Trimming took 4 bases from V and 1 from J; bases not matched to a gene: 11. The germline V gene has CDR1 KGHDR and CDR2 SFDVKD. This CDR3 has 17 amino acids. The CDR3 loop reads CATSDLTGPPAQETQYF. The CDR3 DNA follows: TGTGCCACCAGTGACCTGACAGGGCCCCCAGCCCAAGAGACCCAGTACTTC.

The V call is TRBV5-8, the J call TRBJ1-6, with D possibly being TRBD1 (6 bases). Per germline, CDR1 SGHTS and CDR2 YDEGEE. The CDR3 has 15 amino acids. Trimming shortened V by 4 bases and J by 6 bases, and 14 bases separated the two germline ends. This CDR3 reads CASSRGTLRNSPLHF. The DNA for the CDR3 is TGTGCCAGCAGCAGGGGGACACTCCGTAATTCACCCCTCCACTTT.

This rearrangement joins TRBV7-9 to TRBJ2-3; unclear D gene. This CDR3 has 13 amino acids. V was cut by 1 base and J by 4 bases, with 6 bases left in between. Germline lookup yields CDR1 SEHNR and CDR2 FQNEAQ (reference sequence). The CDR3 coding sequence is TGTGCCAGCAGCTTAGTAGAGCCAGATACGCAGTATTTT. Its translation: CASSLVEPDTQYF.

The gene calls are TRBV29-1 and TRBJ2-1; 8 bases match TRBD2. The germline gives CDR1 SQVTM, CDR2 ANQGSEA. Trimming cost V 4 bases and J 5 bases; bases outside gene matches: 10. The CDR3 has 15 residues. This CDR3 reads CSVVRSGGWDNEQFF. CDR3 bases: TGCAGCGTTGTAAGGAGCGGGGGCTGGGACAATGAGCAGTTCTTC.

The V gene is TRBV11-2, the J gene TRBJ2-1; 11 bases are shared with TRBD1. Losses at the gene ends were 1 base for V and 10 bases for J; bases not matched to a gene: 3. The CDR3 has 14 amino acids. In germline, CDR1 is SGHAT, CDR2 FQNNGV. The CDR3 is CASSLGTGGREQFF. The CDR3 coding sequence is TGTGCCAGCAGCTTAGGGACAGGGGGCAGGGAGCAGTTCTTC.

This chain joins TRBV13 and TRBJ2-3, with D hard to call. Looked up from germline, CDR1 is PRHDT and CDR2 is FYEKMQ (reference sequence). V shed 0 bases and J shed 0 bases, with 4 bases lying between them. The CDR3 covers 14 residues. The CDR3: CASSLGASTDTQYF. CDR3 coding DNA: TGTGCCAGCAGCTTAGGGGCTAGCACAGATACGCAGTATTTT.

The rearrangement links TRBV7-2 to TRBJ2-2; perhaps TRBD2 as D (6 bases). Germline-derived CDR1 and CDR2 are SGHTA and FQGNSA. The CDR3 is 14 residues long. The ends were cut back, 1 base at V and 7 bases at J, with 10 bases in the middle. In nucleotides, the CDR3 is TGTGCCAGCAGCTTAGAGGGGAGGATCGGGGAGCTGTTTTTT. This sequence encodes CASSLEGRIGELFF.

This clone was counted between two and nine times. The chain has TRBV7-8 and TRBJ1-2, with no clear D. The germline gives CDR1 SGHVS, CDR2 FQNEAQ. V was cut by 3 bases and J by 4 bases, with 15 bases left in between. There are 15 residues in the CDR3. CDR3 residues: CASSLAEITSYGYTF. The CDR3 bases are TGTGCCAGCAGCTTGGCCGAAATTACGTCCTATGGCTACACCTTC.

V and J are TRBV5-3 and TRBJ1-2; the D gene is possibly TRBD1 (5 bases). TRBV5-3 counts as an open reading frame of uncertain function. CDR3 size: 16 residues. V lost 5 bases to trimming and J lost 2 bases, with 19 bases between them. DNA for the CDR3: TGTGCCAGAAGTTTACAACCCCAGGGCCGGAACTATGGCTACACCTTC. As protein: CARSLQPQGRNYGYTF.

This rearrangement joins TRBV5-5 to TRBJ2-5, with D possibly being TRBD1 (5 bases). The CDR3 extends over 13 amino acids. CDR1 and CDR2 from the germline V gene are SGHKS and YYEKEE (reference sequence). V shed 7 bases and J shed 0 bases, with 10 bases lying between them. The CDR3 DNA is TGTGCCAGCTTACAGGAGTACCAAGAGACCCAGTACTTC. The encoded protein is CASLQEYQETQYF.